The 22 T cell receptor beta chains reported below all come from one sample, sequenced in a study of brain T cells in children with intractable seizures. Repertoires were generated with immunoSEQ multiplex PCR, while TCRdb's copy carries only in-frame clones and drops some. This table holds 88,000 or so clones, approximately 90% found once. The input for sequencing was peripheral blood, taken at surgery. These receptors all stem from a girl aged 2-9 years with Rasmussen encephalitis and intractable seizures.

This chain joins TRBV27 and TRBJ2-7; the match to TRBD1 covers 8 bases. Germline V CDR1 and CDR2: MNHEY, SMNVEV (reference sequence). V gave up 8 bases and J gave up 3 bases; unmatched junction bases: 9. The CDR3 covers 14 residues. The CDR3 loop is CASGQGHENYEQYF. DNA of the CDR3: TGTGCCAGCGGACAGGGCCACGAAAACTACGAGCAGTACTTC.

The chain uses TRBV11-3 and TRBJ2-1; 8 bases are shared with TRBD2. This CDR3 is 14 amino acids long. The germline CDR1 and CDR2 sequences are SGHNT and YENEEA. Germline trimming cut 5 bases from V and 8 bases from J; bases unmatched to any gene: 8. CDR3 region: CASSARTSRHEQFF. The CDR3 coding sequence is TGTGCCAGCAGCGCCCGGACTAGCCGGCATGAGCAGTTCTTC.

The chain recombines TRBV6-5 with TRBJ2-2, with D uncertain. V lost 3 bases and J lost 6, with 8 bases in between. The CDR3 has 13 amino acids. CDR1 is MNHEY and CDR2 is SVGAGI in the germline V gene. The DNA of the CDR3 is TGTGCCAGCAGTTATCAGGCCCCCGGGGAGCTGTTTTTT. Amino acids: CASSYQAPGELFF.

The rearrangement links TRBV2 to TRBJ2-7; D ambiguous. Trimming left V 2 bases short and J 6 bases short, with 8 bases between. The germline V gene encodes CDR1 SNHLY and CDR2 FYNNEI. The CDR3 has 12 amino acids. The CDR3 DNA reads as TGTGCCAGCAGTGAACGAGGTGTCGAGCAGTACTTC. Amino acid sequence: CASSERGVEQYF. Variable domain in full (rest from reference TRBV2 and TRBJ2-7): EPEVTQTPSHQVTQMGQEVILRCVPISNHLYFYWYRQILGQKVEFLVSFYNNEISEKSEIFDDQFSVERPDGSNFTLKIRSTKLEDSAMYFCASSERGVEQYFGPGTRLTVT.

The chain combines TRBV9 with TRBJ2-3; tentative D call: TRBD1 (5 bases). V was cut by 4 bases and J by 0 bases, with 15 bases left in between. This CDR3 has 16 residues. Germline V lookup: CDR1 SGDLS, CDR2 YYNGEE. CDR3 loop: CASSPRTSSSTDTQYF. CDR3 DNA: TGTGCCAGCAGCCCCCGGACATCCTCCAGCACAGATACGCAGTATTTT. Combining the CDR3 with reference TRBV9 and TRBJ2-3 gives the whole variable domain DSGVTQTPKHLITATGQRVTLRCSPRSGDLSVYWYQQSLDQGLQFLIQYYNGEERAKGNILERFSAQQFPDLHSELNLSSLELGDSALYFCASSPRTSSSTDTQYFGPGTRLTVL.

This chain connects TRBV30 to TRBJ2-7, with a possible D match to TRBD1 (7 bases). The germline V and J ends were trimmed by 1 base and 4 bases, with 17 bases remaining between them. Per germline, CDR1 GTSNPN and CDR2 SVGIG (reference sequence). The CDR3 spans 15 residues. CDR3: CAWSGGDRDTYEQYF. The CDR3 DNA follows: TGTGCCTGGAGTGGGGGGGACAGAGATACTTACGAGCAGTACTTC.

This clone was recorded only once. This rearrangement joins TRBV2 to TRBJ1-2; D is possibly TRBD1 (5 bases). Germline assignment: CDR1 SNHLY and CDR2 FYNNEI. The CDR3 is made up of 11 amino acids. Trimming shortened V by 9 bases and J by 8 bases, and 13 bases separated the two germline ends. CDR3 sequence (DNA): TGTGCCAGTCCAGGGTCCAGGGGCTACACCTTC. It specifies CASPGSRGYTF.

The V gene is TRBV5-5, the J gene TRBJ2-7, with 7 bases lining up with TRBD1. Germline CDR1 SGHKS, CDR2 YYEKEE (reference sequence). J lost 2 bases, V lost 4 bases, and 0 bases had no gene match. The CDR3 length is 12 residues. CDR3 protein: CASSGTAYEQYF. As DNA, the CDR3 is TGTGCCAGCAGCGGGACAGCCTACGAGCAGTACTTC.

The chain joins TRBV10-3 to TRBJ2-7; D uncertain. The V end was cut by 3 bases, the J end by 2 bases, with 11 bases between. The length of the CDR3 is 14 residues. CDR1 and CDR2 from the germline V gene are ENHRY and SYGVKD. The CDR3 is CAISEPVFPYEQYF. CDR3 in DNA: TGTGCCATCAGTGAACCGGTTTTCCCCTACGAGCAGTACTTC.

Here the CDR3 reads CASSQARDGYTF. The CDR3 bases are TGTGCCAGCAGCCAAGCACGGGATGGCTACACCTTC. This rearrangement joins TRBV3-1 (or the pseudogene TRBV3-2) to TRBJ1-2; D remains unclear. Looked up from germline, CDR1 is LGHDT and CDR2 is YNNKEL (reference sequence). Trimming took 1 base from V and 6 from J, leaving 6 bases between them. This CDR3 has 12 residues.

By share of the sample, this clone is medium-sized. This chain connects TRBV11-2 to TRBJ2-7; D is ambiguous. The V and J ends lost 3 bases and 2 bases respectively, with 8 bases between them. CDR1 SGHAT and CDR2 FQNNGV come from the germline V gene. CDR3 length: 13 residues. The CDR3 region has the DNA TGTGCCAGCAGCTTGGAGCTAGCCTACGAGCAGTACTTC. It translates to CASSLELAYEQYF.

CDR3 loop: CASSPGTAYEQYF. CDR3 nucleotides: TGTGCCAGCAGCCCTGGGACAGCCTACGAGCAGTACTTC. The V call is TRBV5-4, the J call TRBJ2-7, with TRBD1 identical over 7 bases. This CDR3 region has 13 residues. Germline V gene data show CDR1 as SGHNT and CDR2 as YYREEE (reference sequence). Germline trimming cut 4 bases from V and 2 bases from J; bases unmatched to any gene: 3.

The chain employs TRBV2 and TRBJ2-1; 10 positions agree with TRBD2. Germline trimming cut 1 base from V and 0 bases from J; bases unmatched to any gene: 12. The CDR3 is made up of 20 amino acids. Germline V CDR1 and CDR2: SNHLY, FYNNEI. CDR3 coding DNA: TGTGCCAGCAGTGAAGAAGCCGCCCTGGCTAGCGGGAGCTCCTACAATGAGCAGTTCTTC. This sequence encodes CASSEEAALASGSSYNEQFF.

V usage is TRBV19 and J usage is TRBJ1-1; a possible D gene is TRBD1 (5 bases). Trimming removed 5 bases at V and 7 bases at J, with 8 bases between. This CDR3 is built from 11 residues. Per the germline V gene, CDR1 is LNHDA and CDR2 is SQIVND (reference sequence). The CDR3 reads CASSWGVEAFF. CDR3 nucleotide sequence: TGTGCCAGTAGTTGGGGGGTTGAAGCTTTCTTT.

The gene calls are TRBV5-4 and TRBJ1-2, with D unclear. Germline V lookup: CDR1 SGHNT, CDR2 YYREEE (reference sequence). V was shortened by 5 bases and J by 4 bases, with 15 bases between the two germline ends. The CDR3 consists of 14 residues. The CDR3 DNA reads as TGTGCCAGCAGGGAAGGACTCTCCCTCTATGGCTACACCTTC. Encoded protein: CASREGLSLYGYTF.

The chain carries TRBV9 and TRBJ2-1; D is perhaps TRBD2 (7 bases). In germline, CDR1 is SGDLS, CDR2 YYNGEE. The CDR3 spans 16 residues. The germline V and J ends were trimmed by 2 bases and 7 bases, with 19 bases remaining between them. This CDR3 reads CASSVAGAGGWNEQFF. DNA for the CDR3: TGTGCCAGCAGCGTTGCGGGGGCCGGAGGTTGGAATGAGCAGTTCTTC. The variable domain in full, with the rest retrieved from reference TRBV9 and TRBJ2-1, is DSGVTQTPKHLITATGQRVTLRCSPRSGDLSVYWYQQSLDQGLQFLIQYYNGEERAKGNILERFSAQQFPDLHSELNLSSLELGDSALYFCASSVAGAGGWNEQFFGPGTRLTVL.

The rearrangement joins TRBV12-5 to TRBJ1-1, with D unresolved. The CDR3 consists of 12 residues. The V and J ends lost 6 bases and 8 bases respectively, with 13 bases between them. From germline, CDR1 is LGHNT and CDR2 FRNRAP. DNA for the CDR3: TGTGCTAGTGGCCGCATTTCTACCGAAGCTTTCTTT. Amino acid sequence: CASGRISTEAFF.

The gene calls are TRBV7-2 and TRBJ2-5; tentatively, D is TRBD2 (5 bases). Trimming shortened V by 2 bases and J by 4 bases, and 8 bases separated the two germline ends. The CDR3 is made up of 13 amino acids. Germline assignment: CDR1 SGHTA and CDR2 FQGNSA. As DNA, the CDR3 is TGTGCCAGCAGCTTAAATGCGGGAGAGACCCAGTACTTC. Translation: CASSLNAGETQYF.

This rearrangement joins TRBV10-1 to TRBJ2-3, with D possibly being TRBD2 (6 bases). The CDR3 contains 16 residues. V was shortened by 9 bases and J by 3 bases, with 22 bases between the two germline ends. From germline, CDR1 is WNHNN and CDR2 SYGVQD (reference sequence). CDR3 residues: CARLTLGGEGTDTQYF. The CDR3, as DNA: TGCGCCAGGCTTACCCTGGGGGGAGAAGGGACAGATACGCAGTATTTT.

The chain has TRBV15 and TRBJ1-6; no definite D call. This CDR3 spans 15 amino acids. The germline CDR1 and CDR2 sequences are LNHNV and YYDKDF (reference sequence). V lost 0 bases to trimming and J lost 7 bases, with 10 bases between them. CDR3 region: CATSREGRPNSPLHF. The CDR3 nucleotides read TGTGCCACCAGCAGAGAAGGCAGGCCCAATTCACCCCTCCACTTT.

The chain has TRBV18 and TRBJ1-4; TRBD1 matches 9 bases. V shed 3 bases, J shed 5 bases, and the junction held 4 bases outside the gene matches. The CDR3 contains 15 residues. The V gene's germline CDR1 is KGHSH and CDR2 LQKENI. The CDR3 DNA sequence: TGTGCCAGCTCACCGGGACAGGGTCCAAATGAAAAACTGTTTTTT. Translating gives CASSPGQGPNEKLFF.

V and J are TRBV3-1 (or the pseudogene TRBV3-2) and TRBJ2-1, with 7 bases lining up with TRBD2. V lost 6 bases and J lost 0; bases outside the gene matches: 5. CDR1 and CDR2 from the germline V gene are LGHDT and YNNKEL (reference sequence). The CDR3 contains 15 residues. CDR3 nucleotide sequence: TGTGCCAGCAGTCCTAGCGGACGCTCCTACAATGAGCAGTTCTTC. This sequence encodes CASSPSGRSYNEQFF.